The 12 T cell receptor beta chains below all came from one sample that was sequenced in a study of T cells in localized non-small cell lung cancer. The protocol was immunoSEQ multiplex PCR, while the TCRdb copy is restricted to in-frame clones and leaves out a portion. The sample lists tens of thousands of clones, 80% to 90% occurring once. The specimen was peripheral blood, collected before any cancer treatment. Receptors originate from a male donor aged 60 or over with stage III squamous cell lung carcinoma.

The chain employs TRBV18 and TRBJ1-6, with TRBD1 matching over 7 bases. The CDR3 length is 16 residues. The ends lost 6 bases at V and 0 bases at J; junction bases unmatched: 5. Germline CDR1 reads KGHSH; CDR2 reads LQKENI. CDR3 amino acids: CASSRQGSSYNSPLHF. The CDR3 region has the DNA TGTGCCAGCTCGCGACAGGGCAGCTCCTATAATTCACCCCTCCACTTT.

The chain employs TRBV19 and TRBJ1-2; D gene ambiguous. This CDR3 has 12 residues. The germline V gene encodes CDR1 LNHDA and CDR2 SQIVND (reference sequence). V was pared by 10 bases and J by 8 bases, with 17 bases between. The CDR3 loop reads CATQSAPGGYTF. Here the CDR3 DNA reads TGTGCCACCCAATCGGCCCCGGGGGGCTACACCTTC.

The J gene is TRBJ2-7, the V gene TRBV6-4, with 11 bases fitting TRBD2. CDR3 length equals 14 residues. V was pared by 5 bases and J by 7 bases, with 7 bases of the junction left unmatched. Germline V gene lookup returns CDR1 MRHNA and CDR2 SNTAGT. The CDR3 DNA sequence: TGTGCCAGCAGTCCTAGCGGGGGGACTGGGGAGCAGTACTTC. Its translation is CASSPSGGTGEQYF.

V and J are TRBV2 and TRBJ2-5, with TRBD2 matching over 10 bases. The V and J ends lost 6 bases and 5 bases, in that order; junction bases with no gene match: 6. Germline CDR1 SNHLY, CDR2 FYNNEI. The CDR3 contains 14 residues. The CDR3 here is CASRAGGGRETQYF. CDR3 in DNA: TGTGCCAGCAGAGCGGGGGGGGGCCGGGAGACCCAGTACTTC.

The chain employs TRBV4-2 and TRBJ2-3; tentative D call: TRBD1 (5 bases). The CDR3 sequence is 18 residues long. Trimming cost V 3 bases and J 4 bases, with 23 bases left between them. CDR1 is LGHNA and CDR2 is YNFKEQ in the germline V gene. In nucleotides, the CDR3 is TGTGCCAGCAGCCACTCGGTCCCCCGTGGGGCGAGGTCAGATACGCAGTATTTT. Amino acids: CASSHSVPRGARSDTQYF.

The rearrangement links TRBV7-2 to TRBJ1-2; D possibly corresponds to TRBD1 (5 bases). CDR1 is SGHTA and CDR2 is FQGNSA in the germline V gene. V gave up 4 bases and J gave up 3 bases, with 12 bases separating them. CDR3 length equals 14 residues. CDR3 DNA sequence: TGTGCCAGCAGCTCCCCGCGGGGCCACTATGGCTACACCTTC. This encodes CASSSPRGHYGYTF.

The rearrangement uses TRBV28 and TRBJ1-1; D ambiguous. There are 11 residues in the CDR3. CDR1 is MDHEN, CDR2 SYDVKM, per germline. Trimming left V 6 bases short and J 0 bases short, with 2 bases between. The CDR3 region has the DNA TGTGCCAGCAGGTTGAACACTGAAGCTTTCTTT. Translation: CASRLNTEAFF.

V gene TRBV6-6 combines with J gene TRBJ2-1, with D tentatively TRBD2 (6 bases). Per the germline V gene, CDR1 is MNHNY and CDR2 is SVGAGI (reference sequence). Trimming shortened V by 4 bases and J by 9 bases, and 7 bases separated the two germline ends. This CDR3 contains 11 residues. Written as DNA, the CDR3 is TGTGCCAGCAGTTCGGGAGTTGAGCAGTTCTTC. It is translated as CASSSGVEQFF.

V usage is TRBV7-8 and J usage is TRBJ2-1, with no clear D. V lost 3 bases and J 6 bases, leaving 9 bases between the germline ends. The germline V gene encodes CDR1 SGHVS and CDR2 FQNEAQ. The CDR3 is made up of 13 amino acids. The CDR3 loop is CASSFPPSNEQFF. CDR3 nucleotide sequence: TGTGCCAGCAGCTTCCCCCCTTCCAATGAGCAGTTCTTC. Based on the CDR3 plus reference TRBV7-8 and TRBJ2-1, the full variable domain is GAGVSQSPRYKVAKRGQDVALRCDPISGHVSLFWYQQALGQGPEFLTYFQNEAQLDKSGLPSDRFFAERPEGSVSTLKIQRTQQEDSAVYLCASSFPPSNEQFFGPGTRLTVL.

The chain is built from TRBV4-1 and TRBJ1-1; maybe TRBD1 (5 bases). This CDR3 region has 15 residues. Germline CDR1 and CDR2: MGHRA and YSYEKL. The V end was cut by 1 base, the J end by 0 bases, with 9 bases between. Here the CDR3 reads CASSQVGGVNTEAFF. The CDR3 DNA reads TGCGCCAGCAGCCAAGTGGGGGGGGTGAACACTGAAGCTTTCTTT.

This sequence joins TRBV4-1 and TRBJ2-2; TRBD1 is a possible D gene (7 bases). Germline lookup yields CDR1 MGHRA and CDR2 YSYEKL. V shed 10 bases and J shed 2 bases, with 11 bases lying between them. The CDR3 contains 13 residues. The CDR3 nucleotides read TGCGCCACAGGGGGGAGAAACACCGGGGAGCTGTTTTTT. Protein: CATGGRNTGELFF.

This clone has more than one count but fewer than ten. This sequence joins TRBV9 and TRBJ1-1; D remains unclear. CDR1 is SGDLS, CDR2 YYNGEE, per germline. V was clipped by 3 bases and J by 0 bases, with 21 bases between them. The CDR3 loop spans 18 amino acids. This chain's CDR3 is CASSGGHSGQVMNTEAFF. In nucleotides, the CDR3 is TGTGCCAGCAGCGGAGGCCACTCCGGGCAGGTCATGAACACTGAAGCTTTCTTT.